This record concerns one T cell receptor (beta chain) sequence. It lacks a known antigen. No base quality information exists; no much larger clone differs at one position. The data stem from a study of blood T cell repertoires in COVID-19 (dated by TCRdb to 2018 to 2020). Background on the whole study: Samples covering the acute and convalescent phases of COVID-19 were provided by collaborators in the United States, Italy and Spain. The prospective study material was composed of cDNA or gDNA derived from T cells, B-cell-depleted T cells, or PBMCs. Subjects who had been exposed to COVID-19, were actively infected with it, or had recovered from it provided the deeply sampled blood TCRbeta repertoires that made up the dataset. A freely available public database, intended as a resource for researchers studying the immune response to SARS-CoV-2, is where the repertoires were released. Samples were obtained from the ongoing ImmuneRACE study (first 160 participants) and from roughly 1,300 subjects provided by 6 global collaborators. The sample metadata nearly always contained a de-identified subject ID, COVID-19 status, age in years and sex. Where available, HLA class I and class II types were obtained from metadata supplied by the sample provider rather than from assay-based typing.

TCRbeta CDR3 regions were amplified from genomic DNA using the immunoSEQ Assay, a bias-controlled multiplex PCR. As for the authors' bioinformatics: The number of nucleated cells in each sample was estimated from the amplification of reference gene primers within the assay. To quantify the absolute abundance of each unique TCRbeta CDR3 rearrangement, sequence reads were collapsed and filtered. Productive Simpson clonality was computed per sample as the square root of Simpson's diversity index over productive rearrangements. TCRdb mirrors the immuneACCESS table, restricted to in-frame sequences. Some clones are absent from its copies; in checked studies, under half trace to an unresolved V gene, and the reason for the others is unknown. V and J calls and clone size are given by that table; D and trimming were obtained from the DNA. This sample holds some 200,000 clones; roughly 82% were observed only once. The top ten clones comprise 10% to 15% of the sample.

The germline V gene gives CDR1 as SGHRS and CDR2 as YFSETQ. The germline V and J ends show losses of 5 bases and 4 bases respectively, and no gene match explains 5 bases of the junction. The cysteine opens and the phenylalanine closes a CDR3 of 14 amino acids. Of all the DNA, just the CDR3 is kept, 42 bases in frame from base 1. Beyond this particular receptor, the publication reports: How much clinical and demographic metadata was included differed by source and by participant, and the metadata was provided uncurated.

In the prospective study, participants were about 18 to 95 years old, resided in around 25 geographic areas of the United States, and were enrolled through a virtual design. In the prospective study, cohorts were assigned on the basis of participant-reported clinical history obtained from a screening survey and a study questionnaire. Recovered participants in ImmuneRACE Cohort 3 were defined by two consecutive negative NP/OP PCR tests, clearance by a healthcare professional, or resolution of symptoms. In the prospective study, mobile phlebotomists collected whole blood, serum and a nasopharyngeal or oropharyngeal swab from each participant. Over a roughly two-month period, participants in the prospective study had the option of providing additional blood draws and questionnaires. Before DNA extraction, prospective study blood samples were shipped either frozen or at room temperature.

The TCR sequence derives from a man between 35 and 55 years old who had recovered from COVID-19. Sequenced input: PBMCs or T cells enriched from blood (not recorded which). Recombination connected TRBV5-1 to TRBJ2-1, with 8 middle bases fitting TRBD1. The CDR3 region: CASSSDRVYNEQFF. In nucleotide form, the sequence is TGCGCCAGCAGTTCGGACAGGGTATACAATGAGCAGTTCTTC.